This T cell receptor (beta chain) was sequenced during a study of immune evolution from preneoplasia to lung adenocarcinoma. Remarks on this clone: Its antigen is undetermined.

Patients had resection in Japan or China between the mid-2010s and the late 2010s. Two lung cancer pathologists independently confirmed each histologic diagnosis. Repertoires were generated with immunoSEQ multiplex PCR, while TCRdb's copy carries only in-frame clones and drops some. Here the sample spans 2,500 to 3,500 clones, around 86% being singletons. Study-wide results and limits: Top clone share appeared to fall from AAH through AIS, MIA, adenocarcinoma. Later-stage lesions seemingly showed higher T cell density and diversity than normal lung.

The CDR3 has 14 amino acids. V was pared by 6 bases and J by 1 base, with 12 bases between. Per germline, CDR1 MNHEY and CDR2 SMNVEV (reference sequence). Material: FFPE adjacent normal lung tissue. This TCR was sampled from a person aged 40 to 49 with lung adenocarcinoma. The V gene is TRBV27, the J gene TRBJ2-5; D gene ambiguous. Written as DNA, the CDR3 is TGTGCCAGCAGCTTTGTGGGCAGCCAAGAGACCCAGTACTTC. Translating gives CASSFVGSQETQYF.